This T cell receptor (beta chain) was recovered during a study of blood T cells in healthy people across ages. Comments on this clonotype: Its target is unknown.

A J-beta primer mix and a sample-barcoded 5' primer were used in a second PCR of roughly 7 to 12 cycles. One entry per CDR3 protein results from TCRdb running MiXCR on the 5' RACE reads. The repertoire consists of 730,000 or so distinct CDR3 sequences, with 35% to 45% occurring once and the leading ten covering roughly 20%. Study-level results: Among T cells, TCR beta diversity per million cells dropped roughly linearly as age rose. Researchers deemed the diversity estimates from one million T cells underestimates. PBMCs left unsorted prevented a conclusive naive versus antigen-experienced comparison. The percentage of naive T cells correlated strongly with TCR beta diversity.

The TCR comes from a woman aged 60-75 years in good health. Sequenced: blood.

CDR3 amino acids: CASDTRGSMNTEAFF. In DNA form, the CDR3 reads TGTGCCAGCGACACTCGGGGATCTATGAACACTGAAGCTTTCTTT. The V gene is TRBV12-3 or TRBV12-4, the J gene TRBJ1-1, with unresolved D. CDR3 length: 15 residues. V lost 8 bases and J 0 bases, leaving 16 bases between the germline ends.